The 25 T cell receptor beta chains listed next were all sequenced from one sample in a study of cytomegalovirus exposure and HLA in healthy donors. Vbeta (60) and Jbeta (13) primers were used in the PCR. The data were produced by immunoSEQ multiplex PCR, yet TCRdb's version contains in-frame clones alone and is incomplete. This table has some 42,000 clones, about 47% appearing once. Sequencing was performed on PBMCs. The receptors come from a human donor in good health.

The chain couples TRBV7-3 to TRBJ2-1; 8 bases fit TRBD2. Germline V gene sequence: CDR1 SGHTA, CDR2 FQGTGA. The CDR3 is 16 amino acids. The V gene end was trimmed by 5 bases and the J gene end by 9 bases; junction bases not matched to a gene: 15. The CDR3 coding sequence is TGTGCCAGCAGCCCGCGGACTAGCATGTCCGAGCCTGAGCAGTTCTTC. Residues: CASSPRTSMSEPEQFF. Full variable domain (missing parts from reference TRBV7-3 and TRBJ2-1): GAGVSQTPSNKVTEKGKYVELRCDPISGHTALYWYRQSLGQGPEFLIYFQGTGAADDSGLPNDRFFAVRPEGSVSTLKIQRTERGDSAVYLCASSPRTSMSEPEQFFGPGTRLTVL.

Only a few counts were recorded for this clone. The chain is built from TRBV4-1 and TRBJ2-1; D is perhaps TRBD2 (7 bases). The length of the CDR3 is 16 residues. Germline V gene lookup returns CDR1 MGHRA and CDR2 YSYEKL. Between the trimmed V and J ends, which lost 4 bases and 6 bases, there was a span of 19 bases. The CDR3: CASSPLTGRGGNEQFF. The CDR3 region has the DNA TGCGCCAGCAGCCCCCTCACAGGGAGGGGTGGCAATGAGCAGTTCTTC.

This clone was seen a handful of times. V gene TRBV7-8 combines with J gene TRBJ2-5; the match to TRBD2 covers 7 bases. Germline assignment: CDR1 SGHVS and CDR2 FQNEAQ. With 7 bases clipped from V and 3 bases from J, the junction kept 11 bases outside the gene matches. This CDR3 spans 15 amino acids. CDR3 loop: CASTIRDYAKETQYF. The CDR3 DNA sequence: TGTGCCAGCACCATCCGGGACTACGCTAAAGAGACCCAGTACTTC.

The chain links TRBV5-4 to TRBJ1-2; 7 bases agree with TRBD1. Germline V gene lookup returns CDR1 SGHNT and CDR2 YYREEE (reference sequence). The V and J ends lost 0 bases and 8 bases, in that order; junction bases with no gene match: 7. There are 14 residues in the CDR3. CDR3 DNA: TGTGCCAGCAGCTTGGACAGGGGAAGGAGCGGCTACACCTTC. Its protein product is CASSLDRGRSGYTF.

This clone was counted a few times. The J gene is TRBJ2-1, the V gene TRBV13; a possible D gene is TRBD2 (5 bases). The CDR3 is 15 amino acids. Germline loops: CDR1 PRHDT, CDR2 FYEKMQ (reference sequence). V dropped 5 bases and J dropped 6 bases, with 17 bases sitting between them. DNA for the CDR3: TGTGCCAGCAGCCGCAATAGCGCCGCGGCCAATGAGCAGTTCTTC. This translates into CASSRNSAAANEQFF.

This clone was detected only a few times. The gene calls are TRBV5-4 and TRBJ1-4, with D possibly TRBD1 on 5 matching bases. CDR1 is SGHNT, CDR2 YYREEE, per germline (reference sequence). The CDR3 totals 15 residues. Trimming shortened V by 4 bases and J by 2 bases, and 12 bases separated the two germline ends. CDR3 region: CASSAGGGTNEKLFF. The CDR3 bases are TGTGCCAGCAGCGCCGGGGGAGGTACTAATGAAAAACTGTTTTTT.

The CDR3 region has the DNA TGTGCCAGCAGTGGACAATACGAGCAGTACTTC. Amino acid sequence: CASSGQYEQYF. J is TRBJ2-7 and V is TRBV2; no clear D. Germline V gene lookup returns CDR1 SNHLY and CDR2 FYNNEI. The CDR3 covers 11 residues. The germline V and J ends were trimmed by 4 bases and 4 bases, with 5 bases remaining between them.

This clone was observed a handful of times. This chain uses TRBV6-5 with TRBJ1-1; tentative D call: TRBD1 (5 bases). Germline CDR1 reads MNHEY; CDR2 reads SVGAGI. Trimming removed 7 bases from V and 4 bases from J, with 13 bases in between. The CDR3 covers 13 residues. The CDR3 DNA reads TGTGCCAGCACCCCGGGGGAGTCCACTGAAGCTTTCTTT. This sequence encodes CASTPGESTEAFF.

This clone was picked up one time. The J gene is TRBJ2-3, the V gene TRBV15; TRBD2 might be the D (5 bases). Germline V gives CDR1 LNHNV, CDR2 YYDKDF (reference sequence). The CDR3 has 14 residues. The V and J ends lost 0 bases and 5 bases respectively, with 9 bases between them. The CDR3 nucleotides read TGTGCCACCAGCAGAGATAACGGGGTAGATACGCAGTATTTT. This codes for CATSRDNGVDTQYF.

This clone was detected a few times. The chain has TRBV2 and TRBJ2-7; D possibly corresponds to TRBD2 (5 bases). Germline CDR1 reads SNHLY; CDR2 reads FYNNEI. The CDR3 has 14 amino acids. The V end was cut by 6 bases, the J end by 6 bases, with 18 bases between. CDR3 in amino acids: CASRPTSSVGEQYF. The DNA for the CDR3 is TGTGCCAGCAGGCCCACTAGTTCCGTGGGCGAGCAGTACTTC.

The rearrangement links TRBV11-2 to TRBJ2-5; 10 bases agree with TRBD2. Germline CDR1 is SGHAT and CDR2 is FQNNGV. After removal of 5 bases from V and 4 bases from J, the junction contained 4 bases not matched to a gene. This CDR3 spans 14 amino acids. CDR3 sequence: CASSLAGVGETQYF. DNA of the CDR3: TGTGCCAGCAGCCTAGCGGGAGTTGGAGAGACCCAGTACTTC.

The chain employs TRBV19 and TRBJ2-7; TRBD2 matches 7 bases. Germline assignment: CDR1 LNHDA and CDR2 SQIVND (reference sequence). V lost 10 bases, J lost 5 bases, and 17 bases stayed unmatched. CDR3 length: 15 amino acids. CDR3 bases: TGTGCCACCGGGTCATCAGGTGCGGGGAGGGACGAGCAGTACTTC. Translating it yields CATGSSGAGRDEQYF.

Only a few counts were recorded for this clone. This chain connects TRBV4-1 to TRBJ2-7; tentatively, D is TRBD2 (6 bases). The CDR3 loop spans 17 amino acids. V was pared by 4 bases and J by 4 bases, with 23 bases between. Germline V gene lookup returns CDR1 MGHRA and CDR2 YSYEKL. CDR3: CASSRIPGGANSYEQYF. The CDR3 region has the DNA TGCGCCAGCAGCCGAATCCCCGGAGGGGCAAACTCTTACGAGCAGTACTTC.

The CDR3: CASSLSGRWGYTF. The DNA for the CDR3 is TGTGCCAGCAGTTTATCGGGCCGATGGGGCTACACCTTC. The genes are TRBV27 and TRBJ1-2; no clear D. CDR1 MNHEY and CDR2 SMNVEV come from the germline V gene (reference sequence). This CDR3 comprises 13 residues. The V end was cut by 0 bases, the J end by 8 bases, with 10 bases between.

This clone was counted a single time. This rearrangement joins TRBV5-1 to TRBJ1-2, with 7 bases aligning to TRBD1. The CDR3 totals 14 residues. Germline CDR1 reads SGHRS; CDR2 reads YFSETQ. V shed 4 bases, J shed 4 bases, and the junction held 7 bases outside the gene matches. The chain's CDR3 is CASSKNRDSYGYTF. The DNA of the CDR3 is TGCGCCAGCAGCAAAAATAGGGACAGCTATGGCTACACCTTC.

The chain uses TRBV2 and TRBJ2-5; 8 bases match TRBD2. J was trimmed by 7 bases and V by 6 bases; bases with no gene match: 10. In germline, CDR1 is SNHLY, CDR2 FYNNEI. This CDR3 contains 14 residues. CDR3 bases: TGTGCCAGCAGGCGAGCGGGGGCAGAACGGACCCAGTACTTC. It translates to CASRRAGAERTQYF.

The rearrangement links TRBV5-1 to TRBJ1-1, with D perhaps TRBD1 (5 bases). Deletions cut 6 bases from V and 0 bases from J, with 12 bases between. Per germline, CDR1 SGHRS and CDR2 YFSETQ. The CDR3 is 14 residues long. CDR3 nucleotides: TGCGCCAGCACCATGGGGGGAATGAACACTGAAGCTTTCTTT. Its translation: CASTMGGMNTEAFF. The full variable domain, rest sourced from reference TRBV5-1 and TRBJ1-1, is KAGVTQTPRYLIKTRGQQVTLSCSPISGHRSVSWYQQTPGQGLQFLFEYFSETQRNKGNFPGRFSGRQFSNSRSEMNVSTLELGDSALYLCASTMGGMNTEAFFGQGTRLTVV.

The chain links TRBV7-6 to TRBJ1-1; the D gene is possibly TRBD1 (5 bases). Trimming cost V 4 bases and J 0 bases, with 6 bases left between them. From germline, CDR1 is SGHVS and CDR2 FNYEAQ. The CDR3 totals 13 residues. CDR3 residues: CASSSQVNTEAFF. Written as DNA, the CDR3 is TGTGCCAGCAGCTCACAGGTGAACACTGAAGCTTTCTTT.

This sequence joins TRBV19 and TRBJ1-5; possibly TRBD1 for D (5 bases). CDR3 length: 15 amino acids. The germline V and J ends were trimmed by 3 bases and 7 bases, with 16 bases remaining between them. The germline CDR1 and CDR2 sequences are LNHDA and SQIVND (reference sequence). This CDR3 reads CASSMPGSPRQPQHF. CDR3 in DNA: TGTGCCAGTAGTATGCCAGGGTCGCCCAGGCAGCCCCAGCATTTT.

The V gene is TRBV7-2, the J gene TRBJ2-5, with 16 positions matching TRBD2. Germline CDR1 SGHTA, CDR2 FQGNSA. Unmatched junction bases numbered 2, after V lost 6 bases and J lost 7 bases. The CDR3 sequence is 14 residues long. CDR3 bases: TGTGCCAGCAGGGGGACTAGCGGGAGGGTGACCCAGTACTTC. Translation: CASRGTSGRVTQYF.

This clone was recorded a few times. The chain joins TRBV5-1 to TRBJ2-1; 8 bases are a match to TRBD2. Trimming took 6 bases from V and 5 from J; bases not matched to a gene: 10. Germline V gene data show CDR1 as SGHRS and CDR2 as YFSETQ. The CDR3 has 15 amino acids. The CDR3: CASIPSGRHDNEQFF. CDR3 bases: TGCGCCAGCATCCCAAGCGGGAGACACGACAATGAGCAGTTCTTC.

V usage is TRBV7-6 and J usage is TRBJ2-3, with D maybe TRBD2 (6 bases). Germline-derived CDR1 and CDR2 are SGHVS and FNYEAQ. This CDR3 is built from 14 residues. V was shortened by 5 bases and J by 4 bases, with 13 bases between the two germline ends. The CDR3 DNA follows: TGTGCCAGCAGCCCCCATACGGGGGCAGATACGCAGTATTTT. This translates into CASSPHTGADTQYF.

This clone was picked up one time. The rearrangement uses TRBV7-6 and TRBJ2-3; 16 nucleotides match TRBD2. Looked up from germline, CDR1 is SGHVS and CDR2 is FNYEAQ. V lost 5 bases to trimming and J lost 4 bases; unmatched junction nucleotides: 3. There are 16 residues in the CDR3. The CDR3 region has the DNA TGTGCCAGCAGCCCGGGACTAGCGGGGGGGCCAGATACGCAGTATTTT. Residues: CASSPGLAGGPDTQYF.

V gene TRBV10-3 combines with J gene TRBJ2-3; TRBD2 matches 9 bases. CDR1 is ENHRY, CDR2 SYGVKD, per germline. This CDR3 has 15 residues. The ends lost 5 bases at V and 0 bases at J; junction bases unmatched: 3. CDR3 residues: CAISFSGGSTDTQYF. The CDR3 region has the DNA TGTGCCATCAGTTTTAGCGGGGGTAGCACAGATACGCAGTATTTT.

This chain joins TRBV5-8 and TRBJ1-6; D unclear. This CDR3 has 16 amino acids. Germline CDR1 is SGHTS and CDR2 is YDEGEE. Between the trimmed V and J ends, which lost 4 bases and 2 bases, there was a span of 13 bases. The CDR3 coding sequence is TGTGCCAGCAGCCCCGGAGGGCAAACCTATAATTCACCCCTCCACTTT. Residues: CASSPGGQTYNSPLHF.